These 13 T cell receptor beta chains were sequenced from one sample in a study of CD8 T cell repertoires and HIV-1 epitope variants. Assay used: immunoSEQ multiplex PCR; TCRdb lists only in-frame clones, some missing. The sample records about 4,900 clones, 66% being singletons. No antigen has been assigned to these receptors. The material sequenced was cultured CD8+ T cells derived from PBMCs. Receptor source: a male donor with HIV.

This clone was found once. V and J are TRBV5-1 and TRBJ2-3; TRBD1 agrees at 7 bases. The CDR3 is 13 amino acids. CDR1 is SGHRS, CDR2 YFSETQ, per germline. Trimming at V came to 0 bases and at J to 13 bases, leaving 8 bases not matched to a gene. CDR3 sequence (DNA): TGCGCCAGCAGCTTGGAGGGGGCGCAGGCAAAGTATTTT. Translated: CASSLEGAQAKYF.

V and J are TRBV27 and TRBJ1-1; D possibly corresponds to TRBD1 (6 bases). CDR1 and CDR2 from the germline V gene are MNHEY and SMNVEV (reference sequence). CDR3 size: 13 residues. Trimming shortened V by 7 bases and J by 4 bases, and 13 bases separated the two germline ends. The CDR3 coding sequence is TGTGCCAGCATCCGAGGGGGGGGCACTGAAGCTTTCTTT. Translating gives CASIRGGGTEAFF.

This clone was seen a handful of times. This rearrangement joins TRBV7-8 to TRBJ1-1; a weak D match, TRBD1 (5 bases). V dropped 5 bases and J dropped 6 bases, with 16 bases sitting between them. Germline CDR1 SGHVS, CDR2 FQNEAQ. This CDR3 contains 14 residues. CDR3: CASSTVAGSPEAFF. The CDR3 region has the DNA TGTGCCAGCAGCACGGTAGCAGGGTCCCCTGAAGCTTTCTTT.

The CDR3 DNA reads TGTGCCAGCAGCCCGCTCGGACAGGCGGACGAGCAGTACTTC. This gives the protein CASSPLGQADEQYF. The J gene is TRBJ2-7, the V gene TRBV2, with 7 nucleotides matching TRBD1. The CDR3 has 14 residues. The V segment lost 6 bases and the J segment 5 bases; nucleotides outside the gene matches: 10. Germline CDR1 reads SNHLY; CDR2 reads FYNNEI.

The V and J genes are TRBV19 and TRBJ1-5, with 10 nucleotides matching TRBD1. Germline CDR1 reads LNHDA; CDR2 reads SQIVND (reference sequence). There are 15 residues in the CDR3. V lost 3 bases to trimming and J lost 6 bases; unmatched junction nucleotides: 5. The CDR3 bases are TGTGCCAGTAGTATTGGGACAGGGGTACGTCAGCCCCAGCATTTT. Translation gives CASSIGTGVRQPQHF.

This clone was detected only once. The gene calls are TRBV5-5 and TRBJ1-5; D unclear. V was clipped by 0 bases and J by 6 bases, with 13 bases between them. Germline assignment: CDR1 SGHKS and CDR2 YYEKEE (reference sequence). The CDR3 runs to 15 residues. The CDR3 sequence: CASSLAWQTGQPQHF. The DNA for the CDR3 is TGTGCCAGCAGCTTGGCCTGGCAGACTGGTCAGCCCCAGCATTTT.

This chain connects TRBV7-9 to TRBJ1-2; D unresolved. CDR1 and CDR2 (germline): SEHNR, FQNEAQ (reference sequence). The CDR3 is 13 amino acids. The V end was cut by 5 bases, the J end by 5 bases, with 12 bases between. The CDR3 DNA reads TGTGCCAGCAGCCATCACCGGGGTTATGGCTACACCTTC. Translation gives CASSHHRGYGYTF. Using reference TRBV7-9 and TRBJ1-2 for the parts outside the CDR3, the full variable domain is DTGVSQNPRHKITKRGQNVTFRCDPISEHNRLYWYRQTLGQGPEFLTYFQNEAQLEKSRLLSDRFSAERPKGSFSTLEIQRTEQGDSAMYLCASSHHRGYGYTFGSGTRLTVV.

The V call is TRBV6-5, the J call TRBJ2-1; TRBD2 matches at 12 bases. With V trimmed by 0 bases and J by 7 bases, 4 bases remained unmatched. The CDR3 consists of 16 residues. Germline loops: CDR1 MNHEY, CDR2 SVGAGI. The CDR3: CASSYSTTSGGNEQFF. The CDR3 coding sequence is TGTGCCAGCAGTTACTCGACGACTAGCGGGGGTAATGAGCAGTTCTTC.

This chain uses TRBV4-3 with TRBJ1-4, with no clear D. The ends were cut back, 0 bases at V and 2 bases at J, with 7 bases in the middle. Germline V gives CDR1 LGHNA, CDR2 YSLEER. The CDR3 contains 15 residues. The DNA for the CDR3 is TGCGCCAGCAGCCAAGACCTGGGGACTAATGAAAAACTGTTTTTT. Residues: CASSQDLGTNEKLFF.

The chain combines TRBV4-2 with TRBJ2-3, with 10 positions matching TRBD2. The CDR3 covers 16 residues. CDR1 is LGHNA, CDR2 YNFKEQ, per germline. The J segment lost 2 bases and the V segment lost 4 bases, leaving 6 bases of the junction unmatched. In DNA, the CDR3 is TGTGCCAGCAGCCCTACTAGCGGGGTCGCCACAGATACGCAGTATTTT. As protein: CASSPTSGVATDTQYF.

The chain recombines TRBV5-1 with TRBJ2-1; D not resolved. This CDR3 spans 13 amino acids. Germline V gene sequence: CDR1 SGHRS, CDR2 YFSETQ. V shed 0 bases and J shed 4 bases, with 5 bases lying between them. The DNA of the CDR3 is TGCGCCAGCAGCTTGGACAGTTACAATGAGCAGTTCTTC. Amino acid sequence: CASSLDSYNEQFF.

The CDR3 bases are TGTGCCAGCAGCTGGCAGTCGACCAGGGGGCTATACGAGCAGTACTTC. Protein: CASSWQSTRGLYEQYF. The chain links TRBV4-2 to TRBJ2-7, with TRBD1 matching 8 bases. J gave up 4 bases and V 5 bases, and 13 bases lay outside the gene matches. Germline V CDR1 and CDR2: LGHNA, YNFKEQ. The CDR3 length is 16 residues.

The chain is built from TRBV28 and TRBJ2-5; a weak D match, TRBD1 (5 bases). The V end lost 6 bases, the J end lost 1 base, and 18 bases lay between the germline ends. The CDR3 is 16 amino acids. CDR1 is MDHEN, CDR2 SYDVKM, per germline. The DNA of the CDR3 is TGTGCCAGCAGGGCTGGGGCGCAGGCCCCCCAAGAGACCCAGTACTTC. Protein sequence: CASRAGAQAPQETQYF.